This T cell receptor (beta chain) comes out of a study of T cell responses to AZD1222 COVID-19 vaccine. About this clone itself: Its matching antigen is unknown.

Produced via immunoSEQ multiplex PCR; TCRdb's table is partial and in-frame only. This table has around 140,000 clones, more than 80% appearing once. Study findings and constraints: Vaccine-related CD4 TCRs covered spike, predominating at 160-218 and 743-854.

Germline CDR1 is DFQATT and CDR2 is SNEGSKA (reference sequence). J gave up 7 bases and V 3 bases, and 7 bases lay outside the gene matches. CDR3 length equals 14 residues. This rearrangement joins TRBV20-1 to TRBJ1-2; TRBD1 aligns across 11 bases. The sequence derives from an adult in good health. This sample comprised peripheral blood, obtained on day 0 of AZD1222 vaccination. CDR3: CSASLGQGVGGYTF. The CDR3 nucleotides read TGCAGTGCTAGTTTGGGACAGGGGGTCGGTGGCTACACCTTC.